This T cell receptor beta chain was captured in a study of shared clonotypes between healthy human individuals. Whole-study findings and limits: Among donors, the sharing of clonotypes was expected to be influenced by sequencing depth.

Comments on this clone: Its antigen is unidentified.

The germline V and J ends were trimmed by 0 bases and 5 bases, with 10 bases remaining between them. The germline V gene encodes CDR1 LGHNA and CDR2 YNFKEQ. The CDR3 covers 14 residues. Here immunoSEQ multiplex PCR was the method, and the copy in TCRdb shows in-frame clones only, minus some. The data show 1 million to 1.2 million clones, with roughly 80% seen just once and about 0.89% held by the top ten. The genes are TRBV4-2 and TRBJ2-5; the D is unclear. Sequences were obtained from memory CD4+ T cells from PBMCs. The sample's subset: CD45RA-negative fraction. This TCR was recovered from a man aged 18 to 30 in good health. Some clones in this sample may be carry-over from other donors' samples. The CDR3 sequence is CASSQDRVWETQYF. DNA of the CDR3: TGTGCCAGCAGCCAAGATAGAGTCTGGGAGACCCAGTACTTC.